Sequencing of this T cell receptor (beta chain) was carried out in a study of T cell repertoires in cytomegalovirus infection. Study as a whole: Peptides in the study included HLA-C-restricted and HLA-B-restricted CMV epitopes. Matching HLA type and CMV infection were both indicated by public TCR beta signatures.

TCRdb ran MiXCR on the reads and lists one entry per CDR3 protein. The sample contains roughly 150,000 distinct CDR3 sequences, more than 25% of which appear only once. Per germline, CDR1 PRHDT and CDR2 FYEKMQ (reference sequence). The CDR3 loop spans 13 amino acids. After removal of 9 bases from V and 11 bases from J, the junction contained 10 bases not matched to a gene. As regards this clonotype: Its antigen is not identified.

The clonotype originates from a human donor in good health (CMV status not recorded). Some clones in this sample may be carry-over from other donors' samples. The sample was CD8+ T cells from cultured PBMCs, taken from culture after CMV antigen stimulation. J is TRBJ2-4 and V is TRBV13, with TRBD2 matching over 10 bases. CDR3 sequence: CASSYLAGELQYF. DNA for the CDR3: TGTGCCAGTTCCTATCTAGCGGGGGAGCTTCAGTACTTC.